These 27 T cell receptor beta chains originate from one sample sequenced in a study of blood T cell repertoires in COVID-19. TCRdb keeps only in-frame clones here, not all; method: immunoSEQ multiplex PCR. The sample has 35,000 to 45,000 clones, roughly 85% seen once. Sequencing input: peripheral blood. The origin of the receptors is a woman aged 70-85 years in a cohort sampled during active COVID-19.

The chain employs TRBV19 and TRBJ2-2; D is undetermined. Germline CDR1 is LNHDA and CDR2 is SQIVND (reference sequence). Trimming removed 4 bases from V and 6 bases from J, with 3 bases in between. The CDR3 loop spans 11 amino acids. The CDR3 nucleotides are TGTGCCAGTAGTACTGCCGGGGAGCTGTTTTTT. Translated, it gives CASSTAGELFF. Complete variable domain (other parts from reference TRBV19 and TRBJ2-2): DGGITQSPKYLFRKEGQNVTLSCEQNLNHDAMYWYRQDPGQGLRLIYYSQIVNDFQKGDIAEGYSVSREKKESFPLTVTSAQKNPTAFYLCASSTAGELFFGEGSRLTVL.

The rearrangement uses TRBV19 and TRBJ1-1; a possible D gene is TRBD1 (6 bases). Looked up from germline, CDR1 is LNHDA and CDR2 is SQIVND (reference sequence). Trimming took 6 bases from V and 1 from J, leaving 12 bases between them. The CDR3 has 14 residues. Here the CDR3 reads CASSELQGNTEAFF. CDR3 nucleotides: TGTGCCAGTAGCGAACTACAGGGGAACACTGAAGCTTTCTTT.

The J gene is TRBJ2-1, the V gene TRBV6-5, with 8 bases that match TRBD2. CDR1 MNHEY and CDR2 SVGAGI come from the germline V gene. V lost 2 bases and J lost 9; bases outside the gene matches: 12. CDR3 size: 16 residues. CDR3 in amino acids: CASSYPGRAVPTEQFF. As DNA, the CDR3 is TGTGCCAGCAGTTACCCCGGGAGGGCCGTTCCTACTGAGCAGTTCTTC.

The genes are TRBV10-3 and TRBJ2-7; 10 bases match TRBD1. The germline gives CDR1 ENHRY, CDR2 SYGVKD. The CDR3 contains 16 residues. V shed 8 bases, J shed 3 bases, and the junction held 13 bases outside the gene matches. The CDR3 sequence is CAISPGTGVGGYEQYF. For the CDR3, the DNA is TGTGCCATCTCCCCCGGGACAGGGGTGGGCGGCTACGAGCAGTACTTC.

The rearrangement links TRBV21-1 to TRBJ1-3; TRBD1, the table's D call, was not compared with the DNA. TRBV21-1 is termed a pseudogene. CDR3 length equals 14 residues. In DNA, the CDR3 is TGTGCCAGCAGCTATAACAGCTCTGGAAACACCATATATTTT. This gives the protein CASSYNSSGNTIYF.

The chain recombines TRBV20-1 with TRBJ2-7, with 8 bases aligning to TRBD1. CDR3 length: 16 residues. Germline V lookup: CDR1 DFQATT, CDR2 SNEGSKA (reference sequence). The V segment lost 3 bases and the J segment 3 bases; nucleotides outside the gene matches: 13. The CDR3 reads CSASNPSGQGHYEQYF. The CDR3 DNA sequence: TGCAGTGCTAGTAACCCCTCAGGACAGGGTCACTACGAGCAGTACTTC.

The V call is TRBV4-1, the J call TRBJ2-5, with 10 positions matching TRBD2. The ends lost 4 bases at V and 5 bases at J; junction bases unmatched: 7. The CDR3 contains 15 residues. In germline, CDR1 is MGHRA, CDR2 YSYEKL. CDR3 nucleotides: TGCGCCAGCAGCCCGTTAGCGGGAGGCGGGGAGACCCAGTACTTC. This codes for CASSPLAGGGETQYF.

This sequence joins TRBV25-1 and TRBJ1-5, with 7 bases that match TRBD1. The CDR3 extends over 14 amino acids. CDR1 and CDR2 (germline): MGHDK, SYGVNS. V lost 10 bases, J lost 0 bases, and 6 bases stayed unmatched. CDR3 region: CAIPGQVSNQPQHF. The CDR3 DNA reads TGTGCCATACCAGGACAGGTTAGCAATCAGCCCCAGCATTTT.

The chain recombines TRBV7-9 with TRBJ1-4; 7 nucleotides agree with TRBD1. This CDR3 has 15 amino acids. Germline CDR1 reads SEHNR; CDR2 reads FQNEAQ (reference sequence). V dropped 1 base and J dropped 7; count of bases not matched to a gene: 6. CDR3 DNA: TGTGCCAGCAGCTTAGAGGGGACAGCTGGTGAAAAACTGTTTTTT. As protein: CASSLEGTAGEKLFF. Based on the CDR3 plus reference TRBV7-9 and TRBJ1-4, the full variable domain is DTGVSQNPRHKITKRGQNVTFRCDPISEHNRLYWYRQTLGQGPEFLTYFQNEAQLEKSRLLSDRFSAERPKGSFSTLEIQRTEQGDSAMYLCASSLEGTAGEKLFFGSGTQLSVL.

Turning to this clone: A read error may account for a junction end that differs from germline. This sequence joins TRBV4-3 and TRBJ1-1, with 10 bases aligning to TRBD1. The CDR3 covers 16 residues. CDR1 LGHNA and CDR2 YSLEER come from the germline V gene. The DNA for the CDR3 is TGCGCCAGCAGACAAGATGGGACAGGGGTAGGTACTGAAGCTTTCTTT. Amino acids: CASRQDGTGVGTEAFF.

V is TRBV18 and J is TRBJ2-3; 13 bases fit TRBD2. After removal of 0 bases from V and 1 base from J, the junction contained 7 bases not matched to a gene. The CDR3 sequence is 19 residues long. CDR1 and CDR2 from the germline V gene are KGHSH and LQKENI. The CDR3 loop is CASSPPRLAGGRGTDTQYF. CDR3 bases: TGTGCCAGCTCACCACCGAGACTAGCGGGAGGCCGGGGCACAGATACGCAGTATTTT.

The J gene is TRBJ2-1, the V gene TRBV6-1, with D possibly TRBD1 on 5 matching bases. The V and J ends lost 3 bases and 10 bases respectively, with 7 bases between them. CDR3 size: 11 residues. Germline CDR1 reads MNHNS; CDR2 reads SASEGT. The CDR3 loop reads CASSENREQFF. The DNA for the CDR3 is TGTGCCAGCAGTGAGAACAGGGAGCAGTTCTTC.

Notes on this clone: Other DNA sequences in this sample translate to the same CDR3. This chain joins TRBV30 and TRBJ1-5; possible D gene TRBD1, 5 bases. The CDR3 consists of 14 residues. CDR1 is GTSNPN and CDR2 is SVGIG in the germline V gene (reference sequence). Between the trimmed V and J ends, which lost 2 bases and 1 base, there was a span of 9 bases. For the CDR3, the DNA is TGTGCCTGGAGTCAGGGCCTCAGCAATCAGCCCCAGCATTTT. This gives the protein CAWSQGLSNQPQHF.

The gene calls are TRBV18 and TRBJ2-7; D is perhaps TRBD1 (5 bases). There are 14 residues in the CDR3. Germline V gives CDR1 KGHSH, CDR2 LQKENI. The V end was cut by 3 bases, the J end by 1 base, with 10 bases between. In nucleotides, the CDR3 is TGTGCCAGCTCACCGTCGACAGTATCCTACGAGCAGTACTTC. It encodes CASSPSTVSYEQYF.

The genes are TRBV12-3 or TRBV12-4 and TRBJ1-2; tentative D call: TRBD1 (5 bases). The CDR3 is 12 residues long. Trimming took off 8 bases at V and 4 bases at J, with 11 bases between the two ends. The chain's CDR3 is CASQGVSYGYTF. In DNA, the CDR3 is TGTGCCAGCCAAGGGGTGTCCTATGGCTACACCTTC.

This chain joins TRBV3-1 (or the pseudogene TRBV3-2) and TRBJ2-3, with 11 positions matching TRBD2. Germline-derived CDR1 and CDR2 are LGHDT and YNNKEL (reference sequence). The CDR3 length is 16 residues. V shed 2 bases, J shed 5 bases, and the junction held 6 bases outside the gene matches. In nucleotides, the CDR3 is TGTGCCAGCAGCCAATGGGTAGCGGGAGGGTTAGATACGCAGTATTTT. Protein: CASSQWVAGGLDTQYF.

V is TRBV10-1 and J is TRBJ1-5; 12 positions agree with TRBD1. V gave up 10 bases and J gave up 5 bases; unmatched junction bases: 3. CDR1 WNHNN and CDR2 SYGVQD come from the germline V gene (reference sequence). The CDR3 runs to 13 residues. In nucleotides, the CDR3 is TGCGCCATTGGGACAGGGGGCGATCAGCCCCAGCATTTT. It codes for CAIGTGGDQPQHF.

The CDR3 bases are TGTGCCAGCAGCCAATATGGATGGGGACTAGCGAATCCCAAGCCCGAGCAGTACTTC. Its translation is CASSQYGWGLANPKPEQYF. The chain links TRBV11-2 to TRBJ2-7; TRBD2 aligns across 10 bases. The CDR3 is 19 residues long. Germline V gene lookup returns CDR1 SGHAT and CDR2 FQNNGV. The V segment lost 5 bases and the J segment 6 bases; nucleotides outside the gene matches: 22.

Judged by abundance, this clone is medium-sized (0.01 to 0.1%). The rearrangement links TRBV10-3 to TRBJ2-7, with D unresolved. V was clipped by 0 bases and J by 2 bases, with 11 bases between them. This CDR3 has 15 residues. Germline CDR1 and CDR2: ENHRY and SYGVKD. CDR3 in amino acids: CAISESIRFAYEQYF. CDR3 DNA: TGTGCCATCAGTGAGTCGATTCGGTTCGCCTACGAGCAGTACTTC.

The chain recombines TRBV19 with TRBJ2-7, with a weak D call TRBD2 (6 bases). Trimming removed 3 bases from V and 8 bases from J, with 14 bases in between. The CDR3 contains 13 residues. The V gene's germline CDR1 is LNHDA and CDR2 SQIVND (reference sequence). The CDR3 DNA is TGTGCCAGTAGTATCGGGACTGGGGGGAAGCAGTACTTC. Protein sequence: CASSIGTGGKQYF.

V is TRBV30 and J is TRBJ2-3, with TRBD2 identical over 8 bases. The ends lost 4 bases at V and 0 bases at J; junction bases unmatched: 0. The CDR3 length is 13 residues. CDR1 is GTSNPN, CDR2 SVGIG, per germline (reference sequence). Written as DNA, the CDR3 is TGTGCCTGGACTAGCGGGAGCACAGATACGCAGTATTTT. This sequence encodes CAWTSGSTDTQYF.

The chain recombines TRBV27 with TRBJ1-1, with a tentative D call TRBD1 (5 bases). V dropped 2 bases and J dropped 1 base, with 8 bases sitting between them. The CDR3 extends over 14 amino acids. Germline values: CDR1 MNHEY, CDR2 SMNVEV (reference sequence). The CDR3 nucleotides are TGTGCCAGCAGTTTACAGGGCTCGAACACTGAAGCTTTCTTT. Translated: CASSLQGSNTEAFF.

The rearrangement uses TRBV10-1 and TRBJ1-1; D perhaps matches TRBD1 (6 bases). This CDR3 has 15 residues. Between the trimmed V and J ends, which lost 0 bases and 5 bases, there was a span of 13 bases. Per germline, CDR1 WNHNN and CDR2 SYGVQD (reference sequence). CDR3 coding DNA: TGCGCCAGCAGTGAGTCCGCAGGGGTTTATACTGAAGCTTTCTTT. Translation: CASSESAGVYTEAFF.

V gene TRBV27 combines with J gene TRBJ1-3; 8 bases are a match to TRBD1. The CDR3 extends over 14 amino acids. Per the germline V gene, CDR1 is MNHEY and CDR2 is SMNVEV (reference sequence). V was clipped by 6 bases and J by 4 bases; unmatched bases: 5. CDR3 sequence (DNA): TGTGCCAGCAGGAGACAGGGGTTAGGAAACACCATATATTTT. Encoded protein: CASRRQGLGNTIYF.

This clone counts as medium-sized. The chain is built from TRBV20-1 and TRBJ2-3, with D hard to call. The ends were cut back, 3 bases at V and 0 bases at J, with 7 bases in the middle. The germline V gene has CDR1 DFQATT and CDR2 SNEGSKA (reference sequence). The CDR3 runs to 13 residues. The CDR3 loop is CSASPSSTDTQYF. Written as DNA, the CDR3 is TGCAGTGCTAGTCCTTCTAGCACAGATACGCAGTATTTT.

The chain combines TRBV18 with TRBJ2-1; 9 bases agree with TRBD2. J lost 10 bases, V lost 3 bases, and 7 bases had no gene match. The CDR3 covers 14 residues. Germline values: CDR1 KGHSH, CDR2 LQKENI. CDR3 sequence reads: CASSPLGGRGEQFF. The CDR3 DNA follows: TGTGCCAGCTCACCCCTCGGCGGGAGGGGGGAGCAGTTCTTC.

The chain recombines TRBV14 with TRBJ1-3; no definite D call. The CDR3 totals 16 residues. The germline V gene has CDR1 SGHDN and CDR2 FVKESK. Trimming left V 1 base short and J 0 bases short, with 10 bases between. The CDR3 here is CASSQGFGSSGNTIYF. The CDR3 nucleotides read TGTGCCAGCAGCCAAGGATTCGGTTCCTCTGGAAACACCATATATTTT.